Presented here are 21 T cell receptor beta chains from one specimen sequenced in a study of human T cells and chemical hapten exposure. Time point here: patch test 2, 6 weeks after DPC sensitization. Documented treatment: therapeutic diphenylcyclopropenone sensitization with weekly scalp DPC. TCRdb fed the RACE reads into MiXCR, producing one record per CDR3 protein. Of a few hundred thousand distinct CDR3 sequences listed, about 6% were seen once; the top ten hold around 5.6%. The starting material was whole blood, obtained in connection with sensitization to the hapten diphenylcyclopropenone (DPC). All receptors derive from a woman younger than 35 with alopecia areata. Some clones in this sample may be carry-over from other donors' samples.

This clonotype appeared many times. The chain is built from TRBV28 and TRBJ1-2; TRBD1 matches 7 bases. Germline CDR1 is MDHEN and CDR2 is SYDVKM. The V and J ends lost 5 bases and 8 bases, in that order; junction bases with no gene match: 5. The CDR3 covers 12 residues. CDR3 region: CASSTGARGYTF. CDR3 DNA: TGTGCCAGCAGTACAGGGGCGCGGGGCTACACCTTC.

This clonotype has just a few counts. CDR3 region: CASSLDLGKELFF. In nucleotides, the CDR3 is TGTGCCAGCAGCTTAGATTTGGGGAAGGAACTGTTTTTT. This chain connects TRBV11-1 to TRBJ1-4; D is undetermined. CDR3 size: 13 residues. Germline assignment: CDR1 SGHAT and CDR2 FQDESV (reference sequence). V shed 1 base and J shed 12 bases, with 12 bases lying between them.

The rearrangement uses TRBV3-1 and TRBJ2-7, with 8 bases that match TRBD2. Germline trimming cut 4 bases from V and 6 bases from J; bases unmatched to any gene: 11. Per the germline V gene, CDR1 is LGHDT and CDR2 is YNNKEL (reference sequence). The CDR3 has 15 residues. The CDR3 protein is CASSPEPGLVLEQYF. In DNA form, the CDR3 reads TGTGCCAGCAGCCCCGAACCGGGACTAGTTCTCGAGCAGTACTTC.

V and J are TRBV24-1 and TRBJ2-1; D is uncertain. The CDR3 runs to 11 residues. V was trimmed by 4 bases and J by 13 bases, leaving 10 bases between them. In germline, CDR1 is KGHDR, CDR2 SFDVKD. The CDR3, as DNA: TGTGCCACCAGTGAGGGGTTTGGTCAGTTCTTC. Its protein product is CATSEGFGQFF.

In its sample, this clonotype was seen many times. This sequence joins TRBV10-3 and TRBJ2-2; D possibly corresponds to TRBD1 (5 bases). Trimming cost V 9 bases and J 3 bases, with 5 bases left between them. This CDR3 contains 11 residues. Germline V gives CDR1 ENHRY, CDR2 SYGVKD. The CDR3 spells CAIQDTGELFF. CDR3 in DNA: TGTGCCATACAGGACACCGGGGAGCTGTTTTTT.

This clonotype was detected ten times or more. The chain carries TRBV7-2 and TRBJ2-2, with D uncertain. Trimming left V 1 base short and J 2 bases short, with 8 bases between. The CDR3 contains 15 residues. CDR1 SGHTA and CDR2 FQGNSA come from the germline V gene. CDR3 loop: CASSLGGVNTGELFF. DNA of the CDR3: TGTGCCAGCAGCTTAGGTGGTGTAAACACCGGGGAGCTGTTTTTT. Together with reference TRBV7-2 and TRBJ2-2, the CDR3 gives the full variable domain: GAGVSQSPSNKVTEKGKDVELRCDPISGHTALYWYRQSLGQGLEFLIYFQGNSAPDKSGLPSDRFSAERTGGSVSTLTIQRTQQEDSAVYLCASSLGGVNTGELFFGEGSRLTVL.

This clonotype was recorded a few times. The CDR3 DNA follows: TGTGCCAGCAGCCCCGACCCTTGGAATGAGCAGTTCTTC. It encodes CASSPDPWNEQFF. The V and J genes are TRBV7-2 and TRBJ2-1; D unresolved. Deletions cut 5 bases from V and 7 bases from J, with 12 bases between. The CDR3 loop spans 13 amino acids. Germline V CDR1 and CDR2: SGHTA, FQGNSA.

At least ten counts were recorded for this clonotype. This chain connects TRBV6-5 to TRBJ1-1, with no clear D. This CDR3 has 15 residues. V dropped 2 bases and J dropped 0 bases, with 10 bases sitting between them. Germline CDR1 MNHEY, CDR2 SVGAGI. The DNA of the CDR3 is TGTGCCAGCAGTTACGGCGGGTCACTGAACACTGAAGCTTTCTTT. Translation gives CASSYGGSLNTEAFF.

The gene calls are TRBV5-1 and TRBJ2-3; the D is unclear. Germline V gene data show CDR1 as SGHRS and CDR2 as YFSETQ. Trimming removed 5 bases at V and 2 bases at J, with 9 bases between. CDR3 length: 13 amino acids. CDR3 sequence: CASRLGFTDTQYF. In DNA, the CDR3 is TGCGCCAGCAGGTTAGGGTTCACAGATACGCAGTATTTT.

This clonotype was counted ten times or more. The chain links TRBV20-1 to TRBJ2-5; the match to TRBD2 covers 8 bases. The CDR3 is 19 residues long. CDR1 is DFQATT and CDR2 is SNEGSKA in the germline V gene (reference sequence). Losses at the gene ends were 2 bases for V and 2 bases for J; bases not matched to a gene: 19. The CDR3, as DNA: TGCAGTGCTAGAAGTTCGGGAGGGATTCGCGGGGGCAATCAAGAGACCCAGTACTTC. This translates into CSARSSGGIRGGNQETQYF.

This clonotype was seen ten or more times. The chain joins TRBV18 to TRBJ1-3; the D is unclear. Germline CDR1 and CDR2: KGHSH and LQKENI. Trimming stripped 6 bases from V and 0 bases from J, with 15 bases between. The CDR3 covers 16 residues. The CDR3 loop reads CASSSWGRASGNTIYF. Here the CDR3 DNA reads TGTGCCAGCTCGAGCTGGGGAAGGGCCTCTGGAAACACCATATATTTT.

This clonotype was detected only a few times. This rearrangement joins TRBV6-2 or TRBV6-3 to TRBJ2-1, with D perhaps given as TRBD1 or TRBD2 (5 bases each). Between the trimmed V and J ends, which lost 4 bases and 8 bases, there was a span of 21 bases. Germline V gives CDR1 MNHEY, CDR2 SVGEGT. The CDR3 runs to 16 residues. CDR3 amino acids: CASSSPVKRGVHEQFF. In DNA, the CDR3 is TGTGCCAGCAGTTCCCCCGTTAAGAGGGGCGTCCATGAGCAGTTCTTC.

There are a few counts of this clonotype. The V call is TRBV5-6, the J call TRBJ2-3, with D possibly being TRBD1 (6 bases). Germline assignment: CDR1 SGHDT and CDR2 YYEEEE. V was clipped by 2 bases and J by 1 base, with 14 bases between them. The length of the CDR3 is 16 residues. The CDR3 DNA is TGTGCCAGCAGCTTAATCAGGGGAATGGGCACAGATACGCAGTATTTT. Its protein product is CASSLIRGMGTDTQYF. Full variable domain (outside the CDR3, taken from reference TRBV5-6 and TRBJ2-3): DAGVTQSPTHLIKTRGQQVTLRCSPKSGHDTVSWYQQALGQGPQFIFQYYEEEERQRGNFPDRFSGHQFPNYSSELNVNALLLGDSALYLCASSLIRGMGTDTQYFGPGTRLTVL.

The rearrangement joins TRBV7-8 to TRBJ1-1, with D possibly TRBD1 on 6 matching bases. Trimming took off 1 base at V and 11 bases at J, with 11 bases between the two ends. CDR1 is SGHVS and CDR2 is FQNEAQ in the germline V gene. The CDR3 spans 12 residues. CDR3 residues: CASSLGQGSAFF. CDR3 coding DNA: TGTGCCAGCAGCTTAGGTCAGGGGTCGGCTTTCTTT.

The sample holds many counts of this clonotype. V usage is TRBV12-3 or TRBV12-4 and J usage is TRBJ2-6; D unclear. The V end was cut by 3 bases, the J end by 0 bases, with 6 bases between. CDR3 length: 15 residues. Here the CDR3 DNA reads TGTGCCAGCAGTTTTGATAGCTCTGGGGCCAACGTCCTGACTTTC. Its protein product is CASSFDSSGANVLTF.

In its sample, this clonotype was seen many times. The V gene is TRBV10-3, the J gene TRBJ1-1, with D uncertain. The V end lost 4 bases, the J end lost 3 bases, and 3 bases lay between the germline ends. The CDR3 sequence is 11 residues long. Germline CDR1 reads ENHRY; CDR2 reads SYGVKD. DNA for the CDR3: TGTGCCATCAGTGCGGACACTGAAGCTTTCTTT. Protein: CAISADTEAFF.

This clonotype appeared a few times. In DNA form, the CDR3 reads TGTGCCAGCTGGTCCCGAGATACGCAGTATTTT. It is translated as CASWSRDTQYF. V usage is TRBV2 and J usage is TRBJ2-3; D call uncertain. CDR1 and CDR2 from the germline V gene are SNHLY and FYNNEI. V was shortened by 8 bases and J by 5 bases, with 8 bases between the two germline ends. The CDR3 totals 11 residues.

This clonotype was observed at least ten times. The chain recombines TRBV12-3 or TRBV12-4 with TRBJ2-7; D gene uncertain. The CDR3 covers 13 residues. With 6 bases removed from V and 2 bases from J, the gap between germline ends came to 11 bases. The DNA of the CDR3 is TGTGCCAGCAGCATCCGGCAGCCCTACGAGCAGTACTTC. Its translation: CASSIRQPYEQYF.

The sample holds a few counts of this clonotype. The CDR3 DNA is TGTGCCAGCAGTGACGACAGGAGCTCCTATAATTCACCCCTCCACTTT. Translation gives CASSDDRSSYNSPLHF. The chain is built from TRBV6-1 and TRBJ1-6; D possibly corresponds to TRBD1 (6 bases). CDR3 length equals 16 residues. Germline V gene lookup returns CDR1 MNHNS and CDR2 SASEGT. Trimming removed 3 bases from V and 0 bases from J, with 9 bases in between.

Note on this clonotype: One end of the junction is discordant with germline, which a read error may explain. The chain employs TRBV7-8 and TRBJ2-5; TRBD2 matches 11 bases. The CDR3 extends over 16 amino acids. Germline V lookup: CDR1 SGHVS, CDR2 FQNEAQ. Here the CDR3 reads CASSLRASGGRETQYF. CDR3 in DNA: TGTGCCAGCAGCTTAAGGGCTAGCGGGGGGCGAGAGACCCAGTACTTT.

V and J are TRBV29-1 and TRBJ2-7; the match to TRBD1 covers 12 bases. V shed 4 bases, J shed 6 bases, and the junction held 13 bases outside the gene matches. The CDR3 sequence is 16 residues long. CDR1 and CDR2 (germline): SQVTM, ANQGSEA. CDR3 nucleotides: TGCAGCGTTGTAGGTTCTGCGGGGACAGGGGGCGTCGAGCAGTACTTC. Translation gives CSVVGSAGTGGVEQYF.